Presented here are 19 T cell receptor beta chains from one specimen sequenced in a study of blood T cell repertoires in COVID-19. The table came from immunoSEQ multiplex PCR; TCRdb's copy has only in-frame clones and leaves some out. Seen here are hundreds of thousands of clones, 89% observed once, and the top ten hold roughly 8.9%. The sequencing input was PBMCs or T cells enriched from blood (not recorded which). These TCRs come from a woman between 35 and 50 years old who had recovered from COVID-19.

The chain is built from TRBV7-2 and TRBJ2-7, with 7 bases aligning to TRBD2. The CDR3 has 11 amino acids. V lost 10 bases to trimming and J lost 4 bases; unmatched junction nucleotides: 4. Germline CDR1 reads SGHTA; CDR2 reads FQGNSA. CDR3 region: CATGGYYEQYF. As DNA, the CDR3 is TGTGCCACCGGGGGGTATTACGAGCAGTACTTC.

The CDR3 here is CASSLDRGNGEKLFF. The CDR3 DNA follows: TGCGCCAGCAGCTTGGACAGGGGAAATGGTGAAAAACTGTTTTTT. The genes are TRBV5-1 and TRBJ1-4; 7 positions agree with TRBD1. The germline gives CDR1 SGHRS, CDR2 YFSETQ. V dropped 0 bases and J dropped 7; count of bases not matched to a gene: 6. This CDR3 comprises 15 residues.

This chain joins TRBV30 and TRBJ1-2; possible D gene TRBD1, 6 bases. Trimming left V 3 bases short and J 3 bases short, with 11 bases between. Germline lookup yields CDR1 GTSNPN and CDR2 SVGIG (reference sequence). The CDR3 totals 13 residues. CDR3 DNA: TGTGCCTGGAGGGCGTCAGGGGACTATGGCTACACCTTC. Protein sequence: CAWRASGDYGYTF.

This clone was detected only a few times. The rearrangement joins TRBV9 to TRBJ1-6, with D maybe TRBD1 (6 bases). CDR1 is SGDLS, CDR2 YYNGEE, per germline. The germline V and J ends were trimmed by 1 base and 10 bases, with 12 bases remaining between them. This CDR3 is 14 amino acids long. CDR3 residues: CASSVTRGGSPLHF. CDR3 sequence (DNA): TGTGCCAGCAGCGTAACCAGGGGTGGGTCACCCCTCCACTTT.

V gene TRBV28 combines with J gene TRBJ2-7; D is unresolved. This CDR3 has 11 amino acids. With 7 bases removed from V and 6 bases from J, the gap between germline ends came to 10 bases. The germline gives CDR1 MDHEN, CDR2 SYDVKM. The DNA of the CDR3 is TGTGCCAGCACATCTGGGCCCGAGCAGTACTTC. It codes for CASTSGPEQYF.

The chain recombines TRBV25-1 with TRBJ1-2, with D tentatively TRBD1 (6 bases). The CDR3 extends over 13 amino acids. V was pared by 7 bases and J by 4 bases, with 13 bases between. Germline loops: CDR1 MGHDK, CDR2 SYGVNS. The CDR3 nucleotides read TGTGCCAGCACCCTGGACAGCTCCTATGGCTACACCTTC. Translation gives CASTLDSSYGYTF.

This rearrangement joins TRBV2 to TRBJ2-7; the match to TRBD1 covers 9 bases. The junction had 4 bases not matched to a gene; V was cut back by 4 bases and J by 3 bases. Germline CDR1 and CDR2: SNHLY and FYNNEI. CDR3 length equals 14 residues. The CDR3 nucleotides are TGTGCCAGCAGTGTTGCGGACAGGGGCTACGAGCAGTACTTC. It encodes CASSVADRGYEQYF.

This chain connects TRBV11-2 to TRBJ2-7; 7 nucleotides match TRBD1. This CDR3 has 13 amino acids. Germline-derived CDR1 and CDR2 are SGHAT and FQNNGV. With 5 bases clipped from V and 5 bases from J, the junction kept 6 bases outside the gene matches. CDR3 protein: CASSPDRVNEQYF. CDR3 nucleotides: TGTGCCAGCAGCCCTGACAGGGTTAACGAGCAGTACTTC.

The V gene is TRBV2, the J gene TRBJ1-5, with TRBD1 as a possible D gene (6 bases). The germline gives CDR1 SNHLY, CDR2 FYNNEI. The V gene lost 4 bases and the J gene lost 5 bases, with 9 bases spanning the gap. The CDR3 runs to 13 residues. The CDR3 here is CASSVSGDQPQHF. The CDR3 coding sequence is TGTGCCAGCAGTGTGTCAGGGGATCAGCCCCAGCATTTT.

This chain connects TRBV13 to TRBJ2-5; 8 bases agree with TRBD1. The V segment lost 8 bases and the J segment 5 bases; nucleotides outside the gene matches: 4. The CDR3 runs 12 residues. Germline V gene data show CDR1 as PRHDT and CDR2 as FYEKMQ (reference sequence). CDR3 region: CASGQGDETQYF. For the CDR3, the DNA is TGTGCCAGCGGACAGGGAGATGAGACCCAGTACTTC. Combining the CDR3 with reference TRBV13 and TRBJ2-5 gives the whole variable domain AAGVIQSPRHLIKEKRETATLKCYPIPRHDTVYWYQQGPGQDPQFLISFYEKMQSDKGSIPDRFSAQQFSDYHSELNMSSLELGDSALYFCASGQGDETQYFGPGTRLLVL.

The V and J genes are TRBV6-5 and TRBJ1-5; 11 positions match TRBD1. The CDR3 runs to 15 residues. Germline V gene sequence: CDR1 MNHEY, CDR2 SVGAGI. The V and J ends lost 6 bases and 1 base, in that order; junction bases with no gene match: 2. CDR3 region: CASRGQGVSNQPQHF. CDR3 DNA sequence: TGTGCCAGCAGGGGACAGGGGGTAAGCAATCAGCCCCAGCATTTT.

This chain connects TRBV3-1 (or the pseudogene TRBV3-2) to TRBJ1-4, with 10 bases identical to TRBD1. V was pared by 1 base and J by 8 bases, with 4 bases of the junction left unmatched. The germline V gene encodes CDR1 LGHDT and CDR2 YNNKEL (reference sequence). This CDR3 spans 15 amino acids. CDR3 in amino acids: CASSQAWTGGEKLFF. Here the CDR3 DNA reads TGTGCCAGCAGCCAAGCGTGGACAGGGGGGGAAAAACTGTTTTTT.

The chain links TRBV4-2 to TRBJ2-5, with 7 bases that match TRBD2. The CDR3 covers 14 residues. V was pared by 6 bases and J by 5 bases, with 9 bases of the junction left unmatched. From germline, CDR1 is LGHNA and CDR2 YNFKEQ. The CDR3 region has the DNA TGTGCCAGCAGTCTAAGACTAGCTCGGGAGACCCAGTACTTC. Protein product: CASSLRLARETQYF.

The V and J genes are TRBV6-5 and TRBJ2-7; 10 bases align to TRBD1. The germline V gene has CDR1 MNHEY and CDR2 SVGAGI. The CDR3 contains 15 residues. V was pared by 8 bases and J by 0 bases, with 7 bases of the junction left unmatched. CDR3: CASLWGQGISYEQYF. Written as DNA, the CDR3 is TGTGCCAGCCTATGGGGACAGGGGATCTCCTACGAGCAGTACTTC.

The chain combines TRBV6-2 or TRBV6-3 with TRBJ2-7; the match to TRBD1 covers 8 bases. J was trimmed by 1 base and V by 6 bases; bases with no gene match: 8. CDR3 size: 15 residues. The germline V gene encodes CDR1 MNHEY and CDR2 SVGEGT. CDR3 coding DNA: TGTGCCAGCAGCGCTCCCAGGACAGGGTCCTACGAGCAGTACTTC. Translation gives CASSAPRTGSYEQYF.

The V call is TRBV30, the J call TRBJ2-7; 9 bases are a match to TRBD2. Germline loops: CDR1 GTSNPN, CDR2 SVGIG (reference sequence). V was clipped by 3 bases and J by 1 base; unmatched bases: 10. The CDR3 sequence is 16 residues long. CDR3 bases: TGTGCCTGGAGGAGACTATCGGGACTAGCATCCTACGAGCAGTACTTC. Translation gives CAWRRLSGLASYEQYF.

V usage is TRBV24-1 and J usage is TRBJ2-1; a weak D match, TRBD1 (6 bases). There are 15 residues in the CDR3. V shed 4 bases and J shed 0 bases, with 9 bases lying between them. Germline CDR1 reads KGHDR; CDR2 reads SFDVKD. The chain's CDR3 is CATSEDRPSYNEQFF. The CDR3 coding sequence is TGTGCCACCAGTGAAGACAGGCCCTCCTACAATGAGCAGTTCTTC.

The chain uses TRBV27 and TRBJ1-6; maybe TRBD1 (6 bases). CDR1 MNHEY and CDR2 SMNVEV come from the germline V gene (reference sequence). The CDR3 is 13 amino acids. The CDR3 region is CSPGGAYNSPLHF. Here the CDR3 DNA reads TGTTCGCCGGGGGGCGCCTATAATTCACCCCTCCACTTT.

J is TRBJ2-3 and V is TRBV27; a possible D gene is TRBD1 (5 bases). CDR1 and CDR2 from the germline V gene are MNHEY and SMNVEV (reference sequence). Trimming took 2 bases from V and 3 from J, leaving 12 bases between them. CDR3 length: 15 amino acids. The CDR3 is CASSLQAGITDTQYF. DNA for the CDR3: TGTGCCAGCAGTTTACAGGCAGGGATAACAGATACGCAGTATTTT.